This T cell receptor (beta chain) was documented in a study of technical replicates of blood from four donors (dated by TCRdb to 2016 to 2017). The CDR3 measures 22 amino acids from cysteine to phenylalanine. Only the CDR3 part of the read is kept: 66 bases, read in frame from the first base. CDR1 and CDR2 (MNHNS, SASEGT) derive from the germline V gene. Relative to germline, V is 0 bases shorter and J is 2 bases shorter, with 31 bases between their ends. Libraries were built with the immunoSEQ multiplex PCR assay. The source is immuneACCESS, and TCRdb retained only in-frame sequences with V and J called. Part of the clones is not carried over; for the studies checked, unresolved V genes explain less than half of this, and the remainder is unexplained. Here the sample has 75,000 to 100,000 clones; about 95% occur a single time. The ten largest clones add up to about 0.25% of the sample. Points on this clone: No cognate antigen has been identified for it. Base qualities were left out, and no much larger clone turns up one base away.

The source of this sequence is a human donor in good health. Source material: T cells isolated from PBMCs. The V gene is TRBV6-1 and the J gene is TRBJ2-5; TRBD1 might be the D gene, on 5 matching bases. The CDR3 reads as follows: CASSEAPGYLTTLIETQETQYF. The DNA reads TGTGCCAGCAGTGAAGCTCCAGGGTATTTGACAACTCTCATTGAGACGCAAGAGACCCAGTACTTC.